This T cell receptor beta chain derives from a study of T cell responses to AZD1222 COVID-19 vaccine. Notes on the study in general: Mostly white British, mostly female donors; authors suggested clonal diversity may be underestimated.

Comments on this clone: Its antigen is not identified.

Trimming removed 2 bases at V and 5 bases at J, with 9 bases between. Looked up from germline, CDR1 is MRHNA and CDR2 is SNTAGT. The CDR3 runs 14 residues. This table comes from immunoSEQ multiplex PCR, and its TCRdb copy is limited to in-frame clones, with some not included. The sample has roughly 130,000 clones, under 95% seen once. The TCR comes from an adult who received the MenACWY meningococcal vaccine as a control. The chain recombines TRBV6-4 with TRBJ2-2; D perhaps matches TRBD1 (5 bases). Sequencing was performed on peripheral blood, taken 28 days after the second dose of the MenACWY control vaccine. The CDR3 sequence is CASSDQGFTGELFF. CDR3 bases: TGTGCCAGCAGTGACCAGGGTTTTACCGGGGAGCTGTTTTTT.